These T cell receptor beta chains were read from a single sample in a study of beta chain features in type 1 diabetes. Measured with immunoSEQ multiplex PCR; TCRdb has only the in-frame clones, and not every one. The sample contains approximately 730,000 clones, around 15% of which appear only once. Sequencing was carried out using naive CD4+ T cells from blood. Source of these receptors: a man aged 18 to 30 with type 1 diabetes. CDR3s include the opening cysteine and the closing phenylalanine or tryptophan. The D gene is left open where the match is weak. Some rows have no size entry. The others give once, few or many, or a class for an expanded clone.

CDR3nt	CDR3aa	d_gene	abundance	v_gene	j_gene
TGTGCCGGGACCTTTGGGGACGGTCCCGAGGGCTACACCTTC	CAGTFGDGPEGYTF	.	.	TRBV30	TRBJ1-2
TGTGCCAGCAGCCCCCGACAGGATAATTCACCCCTCCACTTT	CASSPRQDNSPLHF	.	few	TRBV9	TRBJ1-6
TGCAGCGCCCGGACTAGCGGGGGGTCCGTCACCGGGGAGCTGTTTTTT	CSARTSGGSVTGELFF	TRBD2	.	TRBV29-1	TRBJ2-2
TGTGCCAGCAGCCCCCGGACTAGCGGGAACACCGGGGAGCTGTTTTTT	CASSPRTSGNTGELFF	TRBD2	.	TRBV7-9	TRBJ2-2
TGTGCCAGCAGTGCGCTCAAAAGGGGCACAGATACGCAGTATTTT	CASSALKRGTDTQYF	.	few	TRBV25-1	TRBJ2-3
TGCAGCTCCTCAGGGCGGATGAACACTGAAGCTTTCTTT	CSSSGRMNTEAFF	.	few	TRBV29-1	TRBJ1-1
TGTGCCAGCAGTTACTCGGGGGACAGCGCCTACGAGCAGTACTTC	CASSYSGDSAYEQYF	TRBD1	few	TRBV6-5	TRBJ2-7
TGTGCCAGCAGCGCAGACAGGGGGGTTGGTGATTCACCCCTCCACTTT	CASSADRGVGDSPLHF	TRBD1	.	TRBV9	TRBJ1-6
TGTGCCAGCAGTTACGAGGGACCGATCGCAGATACGCAGTATTTT	CASSYEGPIADTQYF	.	few	TRBV6-5	TRBJ2-3
TGTGCCTGGAGTGTAACCCCGGATCAGCCCCAGCATTTT	CAWSVTPDQPQHF	.	.	TRBV30	TRBJ1-5
TGTGCCAGCAGCTGGGAGGGACTAGCGGGAGAGACCCAGTACTTC	CASSWEGLAGETQYF	TRBD2	.	TRBV7-9	TRBJ2-5
TGTGCCAGCAGGTCTCCGGGACGGCTTGAAGCTTTCTTT	CASRSPGRLEAFF	.	.	TRBV7-9	TRBJ1-1
TGTGCCAGCTCAGGGCCGGGGGGCACTGAAGCTTTCTTT	CASSGPGGTEAFF	.	.	TRBV18	TRBJ1-1
TGTGCCAGCAGTCTGCTGGGGACACCCCAAGAGACCCAGTACTTC	CASSLLGTPQETQYF	.	.	TRBV25-1	TRBJ2-5
TGCAGCGTTGATGGGGTGACAGGGTCTGGCTATGGCTACACCTTC	CSVDGVTGSGYGYTF	TRBD1	.	TRBV29-1	TRBJ1-2
TGTGCCAGCAGCCTTACTAAAGGGACAGGGGTCATTGATGAGCAGTTCTTC	CASSLTKGTGVIDEQFF	TRBD1	.	TRBV9	TRBJ2-1
TGCGCCAGCAGCTCCGGACCTGGGGCCAACGTCCTGACTTTC	CASSSGPGANVLTF	.	few	TRBV5-1	TRBJ2-6
TGTGCCAGCAGCCCAAAACTAGAGAGGGCCTGGGAGCTGTTTTTT	CASSPKLERAWELFF	.	.	TRBV7-2	TRBJ2-2
TGCGCCAGCAGCCAAGATGAGGGGGACTATGGCTACACCTTC	CASSQDEGDYGYTF	.	.	TRBV4-1	TRBJ1-2
TGCGCCAGCAGTCTCAACGAGGCCAGTAGAAGCAATCAGCCCCAGCATTTT	CASSLNEASRSNQPQHF	.	few	TRBV23-1	TRBJ1-5
TGTGCCAGCAGCTTAGGGGCTAGCGGGAAAGGCTCCAATGAGCAGTTCTTC	CASSLGASGKGSNEQFF	TRBD2	few	TRBV7-9	TRBJ2-1
TGTGCCTGGAGTACCCAGGTCGAGCAGTACTTC	CAWSTQVEQYF	.	.	TRBV30	TRBJ2-7
TGTGCCAGCAGCGCCAACCAGTGGGTTCTCTCCTTC	CASSANQWVLSF	.	few	TRBV9	TRBJ1-2
TGTGCCAGCAGACCGCAGGGTAGCTCACCCCTCCACTTT	CASRPQGSSPLHF	.	few	TRBV7-2	TRBJ1-6
TGTGCCAGTACGGTGGACTTAAACACCGGGGAGCTGTTTTTT	CASTVDLNTGELFF	.	.	TRBV2	TRBJ2-2
TGTGCCATCAGTGAGTGGCTAGCGGGGCCAGAGCAGTACTTC	CAISEWLAGPEQYF	TRBD2	.	TRBV10-3	TRBJ2-7
TGTGCCCTACAAGGAGGAGGGGCAACTAATGAAAAACTGTTTTTT	CALQGGGATNEKLFF	.	few	TRBV30	TRBJ1-4
TGTGCCAGCCGGAGGAATCCCGACACTGAAGCTTTCTTT	CASRRNPDTEAFF	.	.	TRBV9	TRBJ1-1
TGTGCCTTCGTTACGACAGGGGATCATCTTAGCAATCAGCCCCAGCATTTT	CAFVTTGDHLSNQPQHF	TRBD1	few	TRBV30	TRBJ1-5
TGTGCCATCAGTGTGGTCTACCAAGAGACCCAGTACTTC	CAISVVYQETQYF	.	.	TRBV10-3	TRBJ2-5
TGTGCCAGCTCCCGCGACGGGTGGTACGAGCAGTACTTC	CASSRDGWYEQYF	.	few	TRBV18	TRBJ2-7
TGTGCCAGCAGTCTCTCCATCTTCTATGGCTACACCTTC	CASSLSIFYGYTF	.	.	TRBV28	TRBJ1-2
TGTGCCATCAGAGGGACAGGTGGAGAGACCCAGTACTTC	CAIRGTGGETQYF	TRBD1	.	TRBV10-3	TRBJ2-5